Shown below are 21 T cell receptor beta chains from a single sample sequenced in a study of cytomegalovirus exposure and HLA in healthy donors. Researchers ran the PCR with 60 Vbeta and 13 Jbeta primers. Repertoires were generated with immunoSEQ multiplex PCR, while TCRdb's copy carries only in-frame clones and drops some. Seen here are 120,000 or so clones, about 86% observed once, and the top ten hold around 1.9%. Sequencing was carried out using PBMCs. Every receptor here comes from a man aged 35 to 55 in good health and CMV-seronegative.

This rearrangement joins TRBV7-8 to TRBJ1-1, with 8 bases fitting TRBD1. V lost 5 bases, J lost 2 bases, and 4 bases stayed unmatched. Germline CDR1 SGHVS, CDR2 FQNEAQ. The CDR3 contains 14 residues. The CDR3 is CASSPGQGNTEAFF. The CDR3 DNA reads TGTGCCAGCAGCCCTGGACAGGGCAACACTGAAGCTTTCTTT.

The chain recombines TRBV6-5 with TRBJ2-2; D is unclear. Between the trimmed V and J ends, which lost 5 bases and 0 bases, there was a span of 4 bases. CDR3 length: 13 residues. Germline V gene data show CDR1 as MNHEY and CDR2 as SVGAGI. CDR3 nucleotide sequence: TGTGCCAGCAGTCCCACGAACACCGGGGAGCTGTTTTTT. Protein sequence: CASSPTNTGELFF.

The genes are TRBV5-6 and TRBJ1-1; TRBD1 agrees at 8 bases. The CDR3 loop spans 17 amino acids. Germline loops: CDR1 SGHDT, CDR2 YYEEEE. With 3 bases clipped from V and 1 base from J, the junction kept 11 bases outside the gene matches. In nucleotides, the CDR3 is TGTGCCAGCAGCTGGCGGGACAGGATGTTTTGGAACACTGAAGCTTTCTTT. This codes for CASSWRDRMFWNTEAFF.

This rearrangement joins TRBV6-5 to TRBJ1-2; 10 bases map to TRBD1. Germline CDR1 reads MNHEY; CDR2 reads SVGAGI. V shed 6 bases, J shed 5 bases, and the junction held 6 bases outside the gene matches. This CDR3 spans 14 amino acids. In DNA, the CDR3 is TGTGCCAGCAGAAGACAGGGGGCGGGGTATGGCTACACCTTC. It yields the protein CASRRQGAGYGYTF.

V gene TRBV6-1 combines with J gene TRBJ2-7; D is uncertain. The CDR3 extends over 11 amino acids. CDR1 is MNHNS and CDR2 is SASEGT in the germline V gene. V was shortened by 3 bases and J by 3 bases, with 3 bases between the two germline ends. This CDR3 is CASSDRYEQYF. The CDR3 DNA reads as TGTGCCAGCAGTGACCGCTACGAGCAGTACTTC.

This clone was detected only once. The rearrangement links TRBV6-1 to TRBJ2-2; D possibly corresponds to TRBD2 (6 bases). This CDR3 comprises 15 residues. V was cut by 2 bases and J by 5 bases, with 12 bases left in between. CDR1 is MNHNS and CDR2 is SASEGT in the germline V gene. CDR3 in amino acids: CASSELRGGTGELFF. For the CDR3, the DNA is TGTGCCAGCAGTGAATTGAGGGGAGGAACCGGGGAGCTGTTTTTT.

The V call is TRBV7-2, the J call TRBJ1-1, with 8 bases identical to TRBD1. Losses at the gene ends were 5 bases for V and 4 bases for J; bases not matched to a gene: 6. The CDR3 spans 14 residues. Germline assignment: CDR1 SGHTA and CDR2 FQGNSA. For the CDR3, the DNA is TGTGCCAGCAGCAGACAGGGGACGACCACTGAAGCTTTCTTT. Protein sequence: CASSRQGTTTEAFF.

V is TRBV5-1 and J is TRBJ2-7; D may be TRBD1 (6 bases). The ends were cut back, 2 bases at V and 0 bases at J, with 9 bases in the middle. Germline values: CDR1 SGHRS, CDR2 YFSETQ. The CDR3 length is 14 residues. CDR3 in amino acids: CASSFRTASYEQYF. The CDR3 nucleotides are TGCGCCAGCAGCTTCAGGACAGCCTCCTACGAGCAGTACTTC.

This sequence joins TRBV6-5 and TRBJ2-3; D might be TRBD2 (5 bases). The ends were cut back, 5 bases at V and 4 bases at J, with 13 bases in the middle. CDR3 length equals 14 residues. Germline CDR1 is MNHEY and CDR2 is SVGAGI. DNA of the CDR3: TGTGCCAGCAGTCCTTTGGGAGCCGCAGATACGCAGTATTTT. It specifies CASSPLGAADTQYF.

The sample holds a few counts of this clone. V is TRBV6-1 and J is TRBJ1-1, with D perhaps TRBD1 (5 bases). The CDR3 extends over 16 amino acids. Per germline, CDR1 MNHNS and CDR2 SASEGT. V lost 3 bases to trimming and J lost 0 bases, with 14 bases between them. The CDR3 DNA reads as TGTGCCAGCAGTGACAGGGTCCAAATCTTGAACACTGAAGCTTTCTTT. This translates into CASSDRVQILNTEAFF.

This chain joins TRBV7-9 and TRBJ1-6; D is undetermined. CDR3 length: 18 residues. CDR1 is SEHNR and CDR2 is FQNEAQ in the germline V gene (reference sequence). Between the trimmed V and J ends, which lost 4 bases and 3 bases, there was a span of 19 bases. The CDR3 reads CASSSSVRGADYNSPLHF. CDR3 DNA sequence: TGTGCCAGCAGCTCATCCGTGCGGGGTGCGGACTATAATTCACCCCTCCACTTT.

This CDR3 is CASSLGDGTSGAQETQYF. CDR3 DNA: TGTGCCAGCAGCTTGGGCGATGGGACTAGCGGAGCTCAAGAGACCCAGTACTTC. V usage is TRBV5-8 and J usage is TRBJ2-5, with 11 bases matching TRBD2. Germline V gives CDR1 SGHTS, CDR2 YDEGEE. The ends lost 0 bases at V and 2 bases at J; junction bases unmatched: 9. The CDR3 spans 18 residues.

This clone was seen only a few times. The chain joins TRBV6-1 to TRBJ1-1; 7 nucleotides match TRBD1. Unmatched junction bases numbered 3, after V lost 2 bases and J lost 3 bases. The CDR3 loop spans 14 amino acids. The germline CDR1 and CDR2 sequences are MNHNS and SASEGT. CDR3 in DNA: TGTGCCAGCAGTGAAAGGGGACAGTACACTGAAGCTTTCTTT. Its translation is CASSERGQYTEAFF.

V is TRBV21-1 and J is TRBJ1-1; TRBD1 reflects the table's D call only, with no check against the DNA. TRBV21-1 is a listed pseudogene. This CDR3 has 15 amino acids. Here the CDR3 DNA reads TGTGCCAGCAGCAAAGAGAAACAGGGGGGTACTGAAGCTTTCTTT. Amino acids: CASSKEKQGGTEAFF.

This clone was detected a few times. The V gene is TRBV7-9, the J gene TRBJ2-1; no clear D. The CDR3 extends over 14 amino acids. Germline CDR1 SEHNR, CDR2 FQNEAQ (reference sequence). V was shortened by 5 bases and J by 0 bases, with 8 bases between the two germline ends. CDR3 coding DNA: TGTGCCAGCAGCCCGAGGAGCTCCTACAATGAGCAGTTCTTC. This gives the protein CASSPRSSYNEQFF.

V is TRBV7-8 and J is TRBJ1-2; D remains ambiguous. The CDR3 is 13 amino acids. Per germline, CDR1 SGHVS and CDR2 FQNEAQ. V was pared by 2 bases and J by 1 base, with 5 bases between. As DNA, the CDR3 is TGTGCCAGCAGCTTATCTAATAACTATGGCTACACCTTC. Translated: CASSLSNNYGYTF.

The gene calls are TRBV5-6 and TRBJ2-7; D unresolved. The CDR3 sequence is 17 residues long. The V and J ends lost 0 bases and 1 base respectively, with 17 bases between them. Germline CDR1 SGHDT, CDR2 YYEEEE. Written as DNA, the CDR3 is TGTGCCAGCAGCTTGGGAGTCGTCCAGGCCACTTCCTACGAGCAGTACTTC. Protein product: CASSLGVVQATSYEQYF.

The chain is built from TRBV5-1 and TRBJ2-1; 9 bases fit TRBD1. V dropped 4 bases and J dropped 9; count of bases not matched to a gene: 8. The CDR3 totals 14 residues. Germline V gives CDR1 SGHRS, CDR2 YFSETQ. The CDR3 region is CASSEGQGLGEQFF. CDR3 bases: TGCGCCAGCAGCGAGGGACAGGGTTTGGGTGAGCAGTTCTTC.

The chain combines TRBV10-3 with TRBJ2-3; D is possibly TRBD2 (5 bases). Germline lookup yields CDR1 ENHRY and CDR2 SYGVKD. V shed 10 bases and J shed 1 base, with 15 bases lying between them. The CDR3 is 14 amino acids. The CDR3 loop is CATSMGARTDTQYF. Written as DNA, the CDR3 is TGTGCCACCTCGATGGGAGCTCGCACAGATACGCAGTATTTT.

This clone has only a few counts. The chain employs TRBV4-2 and TRBJ1-5; D is uncertain. Trimming took off 1 base at V and 7 bases at J, with 14 bases between the two ends. The CDR3 has 15 amino acids. The germline CDR1 and CDR2 sequences are LGHNA and YNFKEQ. Here the CDR3 DNA reads TGTGCCAGCAGCCAAGCTTGGACGTCGGGGCAGCCCCAGCATTTT. Its translation is CASSQAWTSGQPQHF.

This clone was seen only once. V usage is TRBV30 and J usage is TRBJ2-1; D remains unclear. From germline, CDR1 is GTSNPN and CDR2 SVGIG (reference sequence). The length of the CDR3 is 14 residues. The germline V and J ends were trimmed by 5 bases and 2 bases, with 13 bases remaining between them. Here the CDR3 DNA reads TGTGCCTGGGATCGACATGGCCCCTACAATGAGCAGTTCTTC. Translation gives CAWDRHGPYNEQFF.